A selection of T cell receptor beta chains follows, all from one sample in a study of glioma-infiltrating T cells after dendritic cell vaccination. Here immunoSEQ multiplex PCR was the method, and the copy in TCRdb shows in-frame clones only, minus some. The data contain around 72,000 clones, around 86% of them seen just once; the ten biggest clones take up around 8%. The sequenced sample was blood, obtained before dendritic cell vaccination. The source of these receptors is a human donor with glioblastoma. CDR3s include the opening cysteine and the closing phenylalanine or tryptophan. D genes are given only for firm matches. Clone size is given for some rows only: seen once, a few or many times, or a class if the clone is expanded.

size	D	V	J	DNA	CDR3
-	TRBD1	TRBV9	TRBJ1-6	TGTGCCAGCAGCGCCACCCCCCTAGCCGGGACAGGAGAATCACCCCTCCACTTT	CASSATPLAGTGESPLHF
-	-	TRBV30	TRBJ1-6	TGTGCCGGACAAAGGGAGGTTAATTCACCCCTCCACTTT	CAGQREVNSPLHF
-	TRBD2	TRBV2	TRBJ2-3	TGTGCCAGCAAAATAGCGGGGGGCACAGATACGCAGTATTTT	CASKIAGGTDTQYF
-	-	TRBV29-1	TRBJ1-1	TGCAGCGTTGAATCAGGGAACACTGAAGCTTTCTTT	CSVESGNTEAFF
-	-	TRBV19	TRBJ1-1	TGTGCCAGTAGTACACAGGGTCGAAGGACTGAAGCTTTCTTT	CASSTQGRRTEAFF
-	-	TRBV6-5	TRBJ1-5	TGTGCCACCGGGGAGCAGCCCCAGCATTTT	CATGEQPQHF
-	TRBD1	TRBV6-5	TRBJ1-6	TGTGCCAGCAGCTACGACCGGGACAGGGATTCACCCCTCCACTTT	CASSYDRDRDSPLHF
-	-	TRBV20-1	TRBJ2-1	TGCAGTGCTAGAGACGACAGGCTTCAATTCTTC	CSARDDRLQFF
-	TRBD1	TRBV19	TRBJ1-5	TGTGCCAGTAGTAAGACAGGGGGTGATCAGCCCCAGCATTTT	CASSKTGGDQPQHF
-	TRBD1	TRBV2	TRBJ2-4	TGTGCCGGAGGACAGGGGGGCAACATTCAGTACTTC	CAGGQGGNIQYF
-	TRBD1	TRBV11-2	TRBJ1-2	TGTGCCAGCAGAGGACAGGGGAGAGCTAACTATGGCTACACCTTC	CASRGQGRANYGYTF
-	TRBD1	TRBV10-3	TRBJ1-1	TGTGCCATCAGTGTGACAGGGGGCAAAAACACTGAAGCTTTCTTT	CAISVTGGKNTEAFF
-	TRBD2	TRBV18	TRBJ2-1	TGTGCCAGCTCATCTGGACTAGCGGGGGACAATGAGCAGTTCTTC	CASSSGLAGDNEQFF
once	-	TRBV9	TRBJ2-2	TGTGCCAGCAGCTCAGGGGCTGGGGAGCTGTTTTTT	CASSSGAGELFF